The TCR beta chain described here comes from a study of T cells in localized non-small cell lung cancer. Study-level points and caveats: There were a median about 53 of the top 100 tumor clones appearing in adjacent lung.

Sequencing was performed with immunoSEQ multiplex PCR; in TCRdb, only in-frame clones are kept and a portion is missing. The repertoire has some 37,000 clones, around 90% of them found once; the top ten carry approximately 3.4%. A remark on this clone: Its matching antigen is unknown.

The germline V gene has CDR1 SGDLS and CDR2 YYNGEE. The CDR3 is made up of 15 amino acids. Trimming removed 3 bases at V and 8 bases at J, with 20 bases between. The clonotype originates from a man aged 18 to 50 with stage I lung adenocarcinoma. The source was peripheral blood, collected before any cancer treatment. This chain uses TRBV9 with TRBJ2-5, with D possibly matching TRBD2 (5 bases). The chain's CDR3 is CASSAHGQDGGTQYF. The CDR3 bases are TGTGCCAGCAGCGCCCACGGGCAGGACGGAGGCACCCAGTACTTC. The full variable domain, its missing parts supplied by reference TRBV9 and TRBJ2-5, is DSGVTQTPKHLITATGQRVTLRCSPRSGDLSVYWYQQSLDQGLQFLIQYYNGEERAKGNILERFSAQQFPDLHSELNLSSLELGDSALYFCASSAHGQDGGTQYFGPGTRLLVL.